This is a list of T cell receptor beta chains from one sample in a study of shared clonotypes between healthy human individuals. The table came from immunoSEQ multiplex PCR; TCRdb's copy has only in-frame clones and leaves some out. This sample has over 2 million clones; 85% to 95% occur once, and the top ten carry roughly 1%. Specimen: naive CD8+ T cells sorted from blood. The receptor set was obtained from a man between 18 and 35 years old in good health. The CDR3 runs from the conserved cysteine through the conserved F or W. The order of the fields is clone size, J gene, D gene, CDR3 length, V gene, CDR3 protein, CDR3 DNA. The D gene is left open where the match is weak. For some rows the clone size is stated as once, few or many, or as a class when expanded; others skip it.

>NA|TRBJ2-7|NA|14|TRBV2
CASRAPGRGDEQYF
TGTGCCAGCAGGGCCCCGGGGCGGGGTGACGAGCAGTACTTC
>NA|TRBJ1-5|NA|13|TRBV10-3
CAISESFDQPQHF
TGTGCCATCAGTGAGTCTTTTGATCAGCCCCAGCATTTT
>NA|TRBJ2-7|NA|15|TRBV28
CASSSTGILGYEQYF
TGTGCCAGCAGTTCTACAGGGATTTTGGGCTACGAGCAGTACTTC
>NA|TRBJ1-5|NA|13|TRBV29-1
CSVELGVGQPQHF
TGCAGCGTTGAATTGGGAGTAGGTCAGCCCCAGCATTTT
>NA|TRBJ2-3|TRBD1|17|TRBV19
CASSIDRDRDDWDTQYF
TGTGCCAGTAGTATAGACCGGGACAGGGACGATTGGGATACGCAGTATTTT
>NA|TRBJ2-1|TRBD2|16|TRBV10-3
CAISGLAGEHYNEQFF
TGTGCCATCAGCGGTCTAGCGGGAGAGCATTACAATGAGCAGTTCTTC
>NA|TRBJ2-7|NA|21|TRBV4-3
CASSQDWDDDDDPPWDYEQYF
TGCGCCAGCAGCCAAGATTGGGATGACGATGATGACCCTCCGTGGGATTACGAGCAGTACTTC
>NA|TRBJ1-5|NA|14|TRBV2
CASSGGQGGQPQHF
TGTGCCAGCAGTGGGGGTCAGGGTGGGCAGCCCCAGCATTTT
>NA|TRBJ1-2|TRBD1|14|TRBV28
CASSWTGGNYGYTF
TGTGCCAGCAGCTGGACAGGGGGCAACTATGGCTACACCTTC
>once|TRBJ1-2|NA|13|TRBV5-4
CASSLDGDYGYTF
TGTGCCAGCAGCTTGGATGGGGACTATGGCTACACCTTC
>NA|TRBJ2-3|TRBD1|12|TRBV28
CASSSTGDTQYF
TGTGCCAGCAGTTCAACAGGGGACACGCAGTATTTT
>NA|TRBJ1-1|NA|13|TRBV5-1
CASSLMGRDEAFF
TGCGCCAGCAGCTTAATGGGACGGGATGAAGCTTTCTTT
>NA|TRBJ2-3|NA|14|TRBV2
CATTGRDRADTQYF
TGTGCCACCACGGGGCGGGATCGGGCAGATACGCAGTATTTT
>NA|TRBJ1-5|TRBD1|17|TRBV15
CATSRDVGTEESQPQHF
TGTGCCACCAGCAGAGATGTTGGGACAGAGGAGAGTCAGCCCCAGCATTTT
>NA|TRBJ2-7|TRBD1|14|TRBV7-7
CASSSGQGSYEQYF
TGTGCTAGCAGCTCGGGACAGGGGAGTTACGAGCAGTACTTC
>NA|TRBJ2-7|NA|18|TRBV4-3
CASSQDARPGRSSYEQYF
TGCGCCAGCAGCCAAGATGCGCGTCCGGGACGCAGCTCCTACGAGCAGTACTTC
>few|TRBJ2-2|NA|16|TRBV7-9
CASSIRDAGHTGELFF
TGTGCCAGCAGCATCCGAGACGCGGGGCACACCGGGGAGCTGTTTTTT
>NA|TRBJ1-6|NA|16|TRBV30
CAWNTGTATYNSPLHF
TGTGCCTGGAACACCGGGACGGCGACCTATAATTCACCCCTCCACTTT
>NA|TRBJ2-7|TRBD2|16|TRBV5-1
CASSSLSGRVLYEQYF
TGCGCCAGCAGCTCACTAAGCGGGAGGGTCCTCTACGAGCAGTACTTC
>once|TRBJ2-1|NA|12|TRBV5-4
CASRDPGDEQFF
TGTGCCAGCAGAGACCCGGGGGATGAGCAGTTCTTC
>NA|TRBJ1-2|TRBD1|15|TRBV5-1
CASSNQTGIIYGYTF
TGCGCCAGCAGCAACCAGACAGGGATTATTTATGGCTACACCTTC
>NA|TRBJ2-2|NA|19|TRBV9
CASSVVPEIRGSNTGELFF
TGTGCCAGCAGCGTAGTCCCCGAAATAAGGGGCTCGAACACCGGGGAGCTGTTTTTT
>NA|TRBJ1-2|NA|13|TRBV4-1
CASSQDSAYGYTF
TGCGCCAGCAGCCAAGATTCCGCCTATGGCTACACCTTC
>once|TRBJ1-2|TRBD1|17|TRBV29-1
CSVEGGTGGAGNYGYTF
TGCAGCGTTGAAGGCGGGACAGGGGGCGCGGGGAACTATGGCTACACCTTC
>few|TRBJ2-2|TRBD1|15|TRBV9
CASTVGQGSTGELFF
TGTGCCAGCACCGTAGGACAGGGAAGCACCGGGGAGCTGTTTTTT
>NA|TRBJ2-1|NA|11|TRBV20-1
CSARVIWEQFF
TGCAGTGCTAGGGTGATTTGGGAGCAGTTCTTC
>once|TRBJ2-2|TRBD1|18|TRBV9
CASSVPGVTGVKTGELFF
TGTGCCAGCAGCGTCCCAGGGGTGACAGGGGTAAAAACCGGGGAGCTGTTTTTT
>NA|TRBJ2-5|TRBD1|16|TRBV7-9
CASSFVPGQDQETQYF
TGTGCCAGCAGCTTCGTCCCGGGACAGGACCAAGAGACCCAGTACTTC
>NA|TRBJ2-7|NA|13|TRBV29-1
CSALSGSSYEQYF
TGCAGCGCCCTGTCGGGGAGCTCCTACGAGCAGTACTTC
>NA|TRBJ2-7|TRBD1|14|TRBV7-2
CASSLLKGAGEQYF
TGTGCCAGCAGCTTACTGAAGGGGGCTGGTGAGCAGTACTTC
>NA|TRBJ1-5|NA|17|TRBV7-2
CASSLGQGSYSNQPQHF
TGTGCCAGCAGCTTAGGGCAGGGCTCCTATAGCAATCAGCCCCAGCATTTT
>NA|TRBJ2-7|TRBD2|15|TRBV7-9
CASSSSLAGRTEQYF
TGTGCCAGCAGCTCGTCCCTAGCGGGACGGACCGAGCAGTACTTC
>NA|TRBJ2-1|TRBD1|16|TRBV7-9
CASSLGTASSYNEQFF
TGTGCCAGCAGCCTCGGGACAGCCAGCTCCTACAATGAGCAGTTCTTC
>NA|TRBJ1-1|NA|13|TRBV9
CASSVGGRTEAFF
TGTGCCAGCAGCGTAGGGGGGAGGACTGAAGCTTTCTTT
>NA|TRBJ2-7|NA|14|TRBV7-9
CASSLGGGANEQYF
TGTGCCAGCAGCTTGGGTGGAGGGGCCAACGAGCAGTACTTC
>NA|TRBJ1-1|NA|14|TRBV4-1
CASSLRSLTTEAFF
TGCGCCAGCAGCCTTCGGTCCTTGACCACTGAAGCTTTCTTT
>NA|TRBJ2-7|NA|13|TRBV6-6
CASSDRDNYEQYF
TGTGCCAGCAGTGACCGGGACAACTACGAGCAGTACTTC
>NA|TRBJ2-7|TRBD2|16|TRBV4-3
CASSQAVPDAGDEQYF
TGCGCCAGCAGCCAGGCTGTACCGGACGCGGGGGACGAGCAGTACTTC
>NA|TRBJ2-1|TRBD2|14|TRBV13
CASSFLAGANEQFF
TGTGCCAGCAGCTTTCTAGCGGGGGCCAATGAGCAGTTCTTC
>NA|TRBJ1-3|NA|14|TRBV30
CAADRHYSGNTIYF
TGTGCCGCCGACAGGCATTACTCTGGAAACACCATATATTTT
>NA|TRBJ1-6|NA|14|TRBV18
CASSPPDGSSPLHF
TGTGCCAGCTCACCACCGGACGGTAGTTCACCCCTCCACTTT
>NA|TRBJ2-6|NA|15|TRBV28
CASSRMFSGANVLTF
TGTGCCAGCAGCCGCATGTTCTCTGGGGCCAACGTCCTGACTTTC
>NA|TRBJ2-1|NA|14|TRBV10-2
CASSDPGTYNEQFF
TGCGCCAGCAGTGATCCCGGGACCTACAATGAGCAGTTCTTC